A single sample is the source of the 3 T cell receptor beta chains below, sequenced in a study of cytomegalovirus exposure and HLA in healthy donors. Amplification used 60 Vbeta primers and 13 Jbeta primers. Sequencing used immunoSEQ multiplex PCR; TCRdb keeps in-frame clones, though not all of them. The table records some 130,000 clones, 70% to 80% of them present only once. Sequenced: PBMCs. These receptors originate from a female donor in good health and CMV-seronegative.

This chain connects TRBV5-4 to TRBJ2-1; possible D gene TRBD2, 6 bases. The germline CDR1 and CDR2 sequences are SGHNT and YYREEE (reference sequence). The CDR3 contains 14 residues. V was pared by 1 base and J by 8 bases, with 13 bases between. The CDR3 loop is CASSLRDGGDEQFF. The CDR3 DNA is TGTGCCAGCAGCTTGAGGGACGGAGGGGATGAGCAGTTCTTC.

The chain links TRBV28 to TRBJ1-1; unclear D gene. Per the germline V gene, CDR1 is MDHEN and CDR2 is SYDVKM. Trimming removed 2 bases at V and 2 bases at J, with 12 bases between. The CDR3 spans 15 residues. The CDR3: CASSLLWPSNTEAFF. CDR3 DNA: TGTGCCAGCAGTTTACTTTGGCCCAGTAACACTGAAGCTTTCTTT.

This chain connects TRBV28 to TRBJ2-1; D unresolved. The CDR3 has 11 amino acids. Germline loops: CDR1 MDHEN, CDR2 SYDVKM. V lost 4 bases to trimming and J lost 6 bases, with 4 bases between them. CDR3 protein: CASSSLNEQFF. The DNA of the CDR3 is TGTGCCAGCAGTTCTCTCAATGAGCAGTTCTTC.